This T cell receptor (beta chain) was identified during a study of T cells in Graves' hyperthyroidism and ophthalmopathy. Germline values: CDR1 SGHRS, CDR2 YFSETQ. Trimming took 0 bases from V and 6 from J, leaving 21 bases between them. This CDR3 is 18 amino acids long. TCR beta CDR3 regions were amplified from RNA transcripts. A first-round RT-PCR of the TCR CDR3 used the HTBI primer set. Via MiXCR, TCRdb re-called the multiplex PCR reads, giving one row per CDR3 protein. The sample comprises roughly 200,000 distinct CDR3 sequences, approximately 20% of which are singletons, and around 47% rests with the top ten. Those patients with uncontrolled infection, other autoimmune disease, pregnancy or lactation were excluded. Used for diagnoses were clinical symptoms, serum thyroxine and TRAb, thyroid ultrasound and orbital computed tomography.

This chain uses TRBV5-1 with TRBJ2-2; weak D call: TRBD2 (5 bases). Sequenced material: blood. The TCR comes from a man in his forties with Graves' hyperthyroidism. The CDR3 region is CASSLAVQRSHGAGELFF. CDR3 nucleotides: TGCGCCAGCAGCTTGGCCGTCCAGCGGTCCCATGGGGCCGGGGAGCTGTTTTTT.